This entry is about one T cell receptor beta chain. Its antigen remains unidentified. The sample comes from a study of T cell repertoires in cytomegalovirus infection. On the study more broadly: As its CMV epitopes, the study selected recently identified HLA-C-restricted and well-studied HLA-B-restricted targets. Public TCR beta signatures indicated both CMV infection and matching HLA type.

This CDR3 has 13 residues. V gave up 9 bases and J gave up 1 base, with 11 bases separating them. The germline V gene has CDR1 SGHNT and CDR2 YYREEE (reference sequence). TCRdb independently ran MiXCR on the reads; one entry per CDR3 protein. Of about 900,000 distinct CDR3 sequences in the sample, about a third were seen once. Study results and caveats: Pooled public TCR beta family frequency picked out CMV carriers with the relevant HLA.

Source: cultured CD8+ T cells from PBMCs, taken from culture after CMV antigen stimulation. The chain combines TRBV5-4 with TRBJ2-1; D gene unclear. This clonotype originated in a human donor in good health (CMV status not recorded). Some clones in this sample may be carry-over from other donors' samples. CDR3 in DNA: TGTGCCACCGCACTGAGATCCTACAATGAGCAGTTCTTC. As protein: CATALRSYNEQFF.